These 18 T cell receptor beta chains share one sample of origin, sequenced in a study of human T cells and chemical hapten exposure. Time point: pre-sensitization, week 0. Indicated treatment: therapeutic diphenylcyclopropenone sensitization with weekly scalp DPC. A single record per CDR3 protein comes from TCRdb applying MiXCR to the RACE reads. The data contain around 380,000 distinct CDR3 sequences, around 5.5% of them seen just once; the ten biggest clones take up around 8.6%. Sequenced material: whole blood, taken in connection with sensitization to the hapten diphenylcyclopropenone (DPC). Source of these receptors: a young woman with alopecia areata. Some clones in this sample may be carry-over from other donors' samples.

On this clonotype: Being one base from a much bigger clone, this may be a read error. V and J are TRBV7-9 and TRBJ1-5, with D tentatively TRBD1 (5 bases). Germline V gives CDR1 SEHNR, CDR2 FQNEAQ (reference sequence). The CDR3 loop spans 16 amino acids. This CDR3 reads CVSSLASGGGNQPQHF. For the CDR3, the DNA is TGTGTCAGCAGCTTAGCTTCCGGAGGGGGCAATCAGCCCCAGCATTTT.

The CDR3 nucleotides are TGTGCCAGCAGCCTAATGAGGGACAGCTTTTTCACCACTGAAGCTTTCTTT. It codes for CASSLMRDSFFTTEAFF. V usage is TRBV5-4 and J usage is TRBJ1-1, with TRBD1 identical over 7 bases. Germline V lookup: CDR1 SGHNT, CDR2 YYREEE (reference sequence). V was pared by 4 bases and J by 4 bases, with 16 bases of the junction left unmatched. CDR3 length: 17 amino acids.

The chain combines TRBV6-6 with TRBJ2-2; D not certain. The CDR3 runs 16 residues. Trimming took off 0 bases at V and 0 bases at J, with 8 bases between the two ends. Germline V gene data show CDR1 as MNHNY and CDR2 as SVGAGI (reference sequence). The CDR3 is CASSYSPTTNTGELFF. The DNA for the CDR3 is TGTGCCAGCAGTTACTCGCCGACAACGAACACCGGGGAGCTGTTTTTT.

This clonotype was observed at least ten times. The rearrangement uses TRBV5-6 and TRBJ2-1; D is undetermined. CDR1 is SGHDT and CDR2 is YYEEEE in the germline V gene. Trimming removed 2 bases at V and 9 bases at J, with 12 bases between. The CDR3 consists of 13 residues. The CDR3 DNA reads TGTGCCAGCAGCTTAGTCCCCTTAGGTGAGCAGTTCTTC. Translated, it gives CASSLVPLGEQFF.

This clonotype was detected ten times or more. CDR3 sequence reads: CRVNREMNTEAFF. The CDR3 nucleotides read TGCAGAGTAAACAGGGAGATGAACACTGAAGCTTTCTTT. The chain employs TRBV29-1 and TRBJ1-1; TRBD1 might be the D (6 bases). The CDR3 has 13 amino acids. From germline, CDR1 is SQVTM and CDR2 ANQGSEA.

The chain carries TRBV6-5 and TRBJ1-1; D gene uncertain. Per germline, CDR1 MNHEY and CDR2 SVGAGI. With 2 bases removed from V and 5 bases from J, the gap between germline ends came to 12 bases. The CDR3 contains 14 residues. The chain's CDR3 is CASSYGPSETEAFF. Here the CDR3 DNA reads TGTGCCAGCAGTTACGGTCCCTCGGAAACTGAAGCTTTCTTT.

This clonotype was detected ten times or more. Written as DNA, the CDR3 is TGCGCCAGCAGCAGAGCGGGACTAGCGGGGGAAGAGACCCAGTACTTC. This translates into CASSRAGLAGEETQYF. This rearrangement joins TRBV5-1 to TRBJ2-5; 14 bases align to TRBD2. This CDR3 is 16 amino acids long. V was pared by 4 bases and J by 3 bases, with 5 bases of the junction left unmatched. CDR1 and CDR2 (germline): SGHRS, YFSETQ. Full variable domain (missing parts from reference TRBV5-1 and TRBJ2-5): KAGVTQTPRYLIKTRGQQVTLSCSPISGHRSVSWYQQTPGQGLQFLFEYFSETQRNKGNFPGRFSGRQFSNSRSEMNVSTLELGDSALYLCASSRAGLAGEETQYFGPGTRLLVL.

This clonotype has ten or more counts. This chain uses TRBV3-1 with TRBJ2-1; no firm D call. The germline V and J ends were trimmed by 8 bases and 6 bases, with 17 bases remaining between them. Germline CDR1 LGHDT, CDR2 YNNKEL (reference sequence). The CDR3 length is 14 residues. The CDR3 region is CASQPSNLTNEQFF. CDR3 in DNA: TGTGCCAGCCAACCTAGTAACCTTACCAATGAGCAGTTCTTC.

This clonotype has at least ten counts. The chain joins TRBV2 to TRBJ1-1; no firm D call. Germline CDR1 and CDR2: SNHLY and FYNNEI. V lost 6 bases to trimming and J lost 8 bases, with 13 bases between them. The CDR3 extends over 12 amino acids. DNA for the CDR3: TGTGCCAGCAGCACGAGTGGTAACGAAGCTTTCTTT. Translated, it gives CASSTSGNEAFF.

This clonotype was picked up a small number of times. The chain is built from TRBV6-5 and TRBJ2-2; 7 bases align to TRBD1. Losses at the gene ends were 2 bases for V and 1 base for J; bases not matched to a gene: 13. Germline V CDR1 and CDR2: MNHEY, SVGAGI. This CDR3 is 19 amino acids long. The CDR3 nucleotides are TGTGCCAGCAGTTACGGGTTACCAGGGGGTAGGAGGAACACCGGGGAGCTGTTTTTT. Its translation is CASSYGLPGGRRNTGELFF.

This clonotype turned up a few times. The genes are TRBV18 and TRBJ2-3; 9 bases fit TRBD2. Germline CDR1 KGHSH, CDR2 LQKENI. The CDR3 runs to 17 residues. The trim removed 6 bases at V and 1 base at J, leaving 11 bases unmatched. The CDR3 protein is CASSHPQKRGGTDTQYF. For the CDR3, the DNA is TGTGCCAGCTCCCATCCACAGAAGCGGGGGGGCACAGATACGCAGTATTTT.

This clonotype was picked up a small number of times. The chain links TRBV3-1 to TRBJ2-3, with 8 bases matching TRBD1. Germline V gene lookup returns CDR1 LGHDT and CDR2 YNNKEL (reference sequence). This CDR3 is 16 amino acids long. The V and J ends lost 4 bases and 3 bases, in that order; junction bases with no gene match: 9. The CDR3 DNA reads TGTGCCAGCAGCCGGAGAGAAACAGGGGGGACAGATACGCAGTATTTT. Amino acids: CASSRRETGGTDTQYF.

This clonotype was detected a few times. The genes are TRBV21-1 and TRBJ2-3; the table calls TRBD1, which could not be checked here. TRBV21-1 is a known pseudogene. This CDR3 is built from 14 residues. For the CDR3, the DNA is TGTGCCAGCTTACAGGGGGATAGGCCAGATACGCAGTATTTT. Amino acids: CASLQGDRPDTQYF.

This clonotype was counted ten times or more. The chain recombines TRBV29-1 with TRBJ1-2; possibly TRBD1 for D (6 bases). The germline V gene encodes CDR1 SQVTM and CDR2 ANQGSEA. The germline V and J ends were trimmed by 2 bases and 1 base, with 11 bases remaining between them. The CDR3 covers 14 residues. This CDR3 is CSVERDTYNYGYTF. DNA for the CDR3: TGCAGCGTTGAAAGGGACACTTATAACTATGGCTACACCTTC.

This clonotype was seen many times. The chain recombines TRBV4-1 with TRBJ2-7; tentative D call: TRBD2 (7 bases). There are 15 residues in the CDR3. In germline, CDR1 is MGHRA, CDR2 YSYEKL. Trimming shortened V by 1 base and J by 0 bases, and 10 bases separated the two germline ends. The CDR3 DNA follows: TGCGCCAGCAGCCAAGCGGGGGGCCGCTCCTACGAGCAGTACTTC. Its translation is CASSQAGGRSYEQYF.

This clonotype has a handful of counts. The chain is built from TRBV4-2 and TRBJ2-3, with TRBD2 matching 10 bases. From germline, CDR1 is LGHNA and CDR2 YNFKEQ. The CDR3 length is 20 residues. Trimming cost V 1 base and J 4 bases; bases outside gene matches: 17. Written as DNA, the CDR3 is TGTGCCAGCAGCCAAGGGTTCCAACTAGCGGGGACCAAAAAGGCAGATACGCAGTATTTT. Translated: CASSQGFQLAGTKKADTQYF.

J is TRBJ2-5 and V is TRBV6-5, with 9 bases aligning to TRBD1. CDR3 length: 15 residues. V shed 2 bases and J 5 bases; nucleotides not matched to a gene: 6. The germline V gene has CDR1 MNHEY and CDR2 SVGAGI. Here the CDR3 reads CASSYPGQGKETQYF. CDR3 coding DNA: TGTGCCAGCAGTTACCCTGGACAGGGGAAGGAGACCCAGTACTTC.

This clonotype was detected ten times or more. This chain joins TRBV4-2 and TRBJ1-4; D is undetermined. CDR3 length: 14 amino acids. CDR1 is LGHNA and CDR2 is YNFKEQ in the germline V gene. Trimming stripped 0 bases from V and 7 bases from J, with 9 bases between. The CDR3 nucleotides are TGTGCCAGCAGCCAAGAGAGGCGGGGTGAAAAACTGTTTTTT. Its translation: CASSQERRGEKLFF.